The 27 T cell receptor beta chains presented below share a single source sample, sequenced in a study of cytomegalovirus exposure and HLA in healthy donors. The PCR used 60 Vbeta and 13 Jbeta primers. The repertoire was sequenced with immunoSEQ multiplex PCR; TCRdb's copy has only in-frame clones and lacks some. The table counts around 35,000 clones; roughly 2% lies in the top ten. Sequenced input: PBMCs. The source is a woman between 40 and 50 years old in good health and CMV-seropositive.

This chain links TRBV28 with TRBJ1-4; D gene unclear. The ends were cut back, 5 bases at V and 0 bases at J, with 7 bases in the middle. Germline V gene sequence: CDR1 MDHEN, CDR2 SYDVKM. This CDR3 has 14 residues. The CDR3 sequence is CASSRRATNEKLFF. In nucleotides, the CDR3 is TGTGCCAGCAGTCGCCGGGCAACTAATGAAAAACTGTTTTTT. Together with reference TRBV28 and TRBJ1-4, the CDR3 gives the full variable domain: DVKVTQSSRYLVKRTGEKVFLECVQDMDHENMFWYRQDPGLGLRLIYFSYDVKMKEKGDIPEGYSVSREKKERFSLILESASTNQTSMYLCASSRRATNEKLFFGSGTQLSVL.

This chain joins TRBV6-5 and TRBJ2-2; no reliable D call. The CDR3 has 13 amino acids. The germline V gene has CDR1 MNHEY and CDR2 SVGAGI. The ends were cut back, 6 bases at V and 6 bases at J, with 11 bases in the middle. CDR3 in amino acids: CASRHGSPGELFF. CDR3 bases: TGTGCCAGCAGACACGGTAGCCCCGGGGAGCTGTTTTTT.

V and J are TRBV2 and TRBJ1-5; 11 bases are a match to TRBD1. V was pared by 6 bases and J by 3 bases, with 4 bases of the junction left unmatched. The CDR3 contains 15 residues. From germline, CDR1 is SNHLY and CDR2 FYNNEI. CDR3 amino acids: CASRWDRGVNQPQHF. CDR3 DNA: TGTGCCAGCAGATGGGACAGGGGGGTCAATCAGCCCCAGCATTTT.

The rearrangement uses TRBV19 and TRBJ2-6; D gene ambiguous. V dropped 5 bases and J dropped 0 bases, with 5 bases sitting between them. CDR1 is LNHDA and CDR2 is SQIVND in the germline V gene (reference sequence). The CDR3 length is 14 residues. CDR3 protein: CASSQFSGANVLTF. In DNA form, the CDR3 reads TGTGCCAGTAGTCAATTCTCTGGGGCCAACGTCCTGACTTTC.

The chain carries TRBV9 and TRBJ2-7, with 10 bases aligning to TRBD1. The CDR3 sequence is 12 residues long. CDR1 and CDR2 from the germline V gene are SGDLS and YYNGEE. V trimming: 7 bases; J trimming: 10 bases; junction bases outside the gene matches: 8. CDR3 nucleotide sequence: TGTGCCAGCGATAAAGGGACAGGGGAACAGTACTTC. It specifies CASDKGTGEQYF.

V and J are TRBV15 and TRBJ2-1, with D unclear. The CDR3 totals 14 residues. Germline CDR1 and CDR2: LNHNV and YYDKDF (reference sequence). Trimming removed 2 bases from V and 8 bases from J, with 13 bases in between. The CDR3 DNA reads TGTGCCACCAGCAGAACGGTCGAGGTTTATGAGCAGTTCTTC. Protein: CATSRTVEVYEQFF.

The gene calls are TRBV7-9 and TRBJ2-2; D perhaps matches TRBD1 (6 bases). CDR1 is SEHNR, CDR2 FQNEAQ, per germline (reference sequence). V was pared by 0 bases and J by 1 base, with 9 bases between. CDR3 length: 16 amino acids. Here the CDR3 reads CASSLAGGMNTGELFF. Written as DNA, the CDR3 is TGTGCCAGCAGCTTAGCAGGGGGTATGAACACCGGGGAGCTGTTTTTT.

V usage is TRBV5-1 and J usage is TRBJ1-2; D gene uncertain. V lost 0 bases to trimming and J lost 4 bases, with 10 bases between them. Germline CDR1 is SGHRS and CDR2 is YFSETQ. The CDR3 extends over 14 amino acids. The CDR3 protein is CASSLARELYGYTF. The CDR3 DNA follows: TGCGCCAGCAGCTTGGCTCGGGAACTCTATGGCTACACCTTC.

This chain links TRBV7-9 with TRBJ2-3; D may be TRBD1 (6 bases). Trimming stripped 3 bases from V and 2 bases from J, with 15 bases between. The CDR3 runs 16 residues. Germline lookup yields CDR1 SEHNR and CDR2 FQNEAQ (reference sequence). CDR3 nucleotides: TGTGCCAGCAGCTTGACAGGTTCACCCATCACAGATACGCAGTATTTT. Translated, it gives CASSLTGSPITDTQYF.

This rearrangement joins TRBV7-6 to TRBJ2-5; D is unresolved. Trimming took off 5 bases at V and 5 bases at J, with 12 bases between the two ends. Germline V gives CDR1 SGHVS, CDR2 FNYEAQ. The CDR3 has 13 amino acids. The CDR3 DNA reads as TGTGCCAGCAGCCCTACCACGCGGGAGACCCAGTACTTC. Translating it yields CASSPTTRETQYF.

The chain is built from TRBV18 and TRBJ1-1; TRBD1 agrees at 7 bases. The CDR3 is made up of 14 amino acids. Trimming at V came to 3 bases and at J to 1 base, leaving 2 bases not matched to a gene. The V gene's germline CDR1 is KGHSH and CDR2 LQKENI. This chain's CDR3 is CASSPGTANTEAFF. In DNA, the CDR3 is TGTGCCAGCTCACCCGGGACAGCGAACACTGAAGCTTTCTTT.

V usage is TRBV4-3 and J usage is TRBJ2-3; the D gene is possibly TRBD2 (6 bases). Germline V gene data show CDR1 as LGHNA and CDR2 as YSLEER. V shed 4 bases and J shed 1 base, with 12 bases lying between them. The CDR3 consists of 15 residues. CDR3 in amino acids: CASSPGGSGTDTQYF. The CDR3 DNA follows: TGCGCCAGCAGCCCCGGGGGTAGCGGCACAGATACGCAGTATTTT.

The chain couples TRBV6-6 to TRBJ2-1, with 11 bases aligning to TRBD2. V gave up 2 bases and J gave up 5 bases; unmatched junction bases: 5. The CDR3 is 16 amino acids. Germline V gene lookup returns CDR1 MNHNY and CDR2 SVGAGI (reference sequence). In DNA, the CDR3 is TGTGCCAGCAGTTACCAACTAGCGGGGGTCGACAATGAGCAGTTCTTC. This codes for CASSYQLAGVDNEQFF.

The J gene is TRBJ2-7, the V gene TRBV5-1, with 8 bases lining up with TRBD1. Per the germline V gene, CDR1 is SGHRS and CDR2 is YFSETQ. The CDR3 consists of 17 residues. Trimming cost V 0 bases and J 0 bases; bases outside gene matches: 8. The CDR3, as DNA: TGCGCCAGCAGCTTGGCTACAGGGGGTGCGAGCTCCTACGAGCAGTACTTC. Translating it yields CASSLATGGASSYEQYF.

V is TRBV27 and J is TRBJ2-3; TRBD2 matches at 10 bases. After removal of 5 bases from V and 5 bases from J, the junction contained 7 bases not matched to a gene. Germline V gene lookup returns CDR1 MNHEY and CDR2 SMNVEV (reference sequence). The CDR3 contains 15 residues. The CDR3 DNA follows: TGTGCCAGCAGTGAAATAGCGGGGGGACTAGATACGCAGTATTTT. This gives the protein CASSEIAGGLDTQYF.

The chain's CDR3 is CASSFSQGMGGELFF. The CDR3 DNA follows: TGTGCCAGCAGCTTCTCACAGGGGATGGGCGGGGAGCTGTTTTTT. The rearrangement links TRBV7-3 to TRBJ2-2; 7 positions match TRBD1. In germline, CDR1 is SGHTA, CDR2 FQGTGA. The CDR3 covers 15 residues. With V trimmed by 3 bases and J by 7 bases, 8 bases remained unmatched.

The V and J genes are TRBV29-1 and TRBJ1-4; D might be TRBD1 (6 bases). The CDR3 loop spans 15 amino acids. Trimming removed 5 bases from V and 11 bases from J, with 24 bases in between. The V gene's germline CDR1 is SQVTM and CDR2 ANQGSEA. The CDR3 loop is CSVSSMVGALSKLFF. The DNA of the CDR3 is TGCAGCGTTTCTTCCATGGTGGGGGCCCTGTCGAAACTGTTTTTT.

The rearrangement links TRBV10-3 to TRBJ2-1; 9 bases match TRBD1. Germline loops: CDR1 ENHRY, CDR2 SYGVKD. Trimming took 10 bases from V and 3 from J; bases not matched to a gene: 13. This CDR3 has 16 residues. This chain's CDR3 is CATGNFGTGLYNEQFF. The CDR3 region has the DNA TGTGCCACCGGCAATTTCGGGACAGGGCTCTACAATGAGCAGTTCTTC.

The chain recombines TRBV7-2 with TRBJ1-5; D perhaps matches TRBD1 (6 bases). Trimming cost V 4 bases and J 0 bases, with 22 bases left between them. The CDR3 length is 19 residues. The germline CDR1 and CDR2 sequences are SGHTA and FQGNSA. The CDR3 loop reads CASSSFGGAGIYSNQPQHF. The DNA for the CDR3 is TGTGCCAGCAGCTCCTTTGGGGGGGCTGGAATTTATAGCAATCAGCCCCAGCATTTT.

The chain has TRBV10-3 and TRBJ1-1; D possibly corresponds to TRBD1 (6 bases). V was shortened by 10 bases and J by 2 bases, with 17 bases between the two germline ends. The CDR3 is made up of 14 amino acids. Germline CDR1 reads ENHRY; CDR2 reads SYGVKD. The DNA of the CDR3 is TGTGCCACTCGTTCCGGGACACCAAACACTGAAGCTTTCTTT. Residues: CATRSGTPNTEAFF.

The V call is TRBV5-4, the J call TRBJ1-2; D remains unclear. The CDR3 is made up of 14 amino acids. The V and J ends lost 0 bases and 7 bases respectively, with 13 bases between them. Germline lookup yields CDR1 SGHNT and CDR2 YYREEE (reference sequence). The CDR3 loop is CASSLGISRSGYTF. The CDR3 DNA is TGTGCCAGCAGCTTGGGGATCAGCCGGAGTGGCTACACCTTC. The full variable domain, with the rest looked up from reference TRBV5-4 and TRBJ1-2, is ETGVTQSPTHLIKTRGQQVTLRCSSQSGHNTVSWYQQALGQGPQFIFQYYREEENGRGNFPPRFSGLQFPNYSSELNVNALELDDSALYLCASSLGISRSGYTFGSGTRLTVV.

The rearrangement uses TRBV5-6 and TRBJ2-7; D is uncertain. Between the trimmed V and J ends, which lost 4 bases and 2 bases, there was a span of 19 bases. CDR1 SGHDT and CDR2 YYEEEE come from the germline V gene. There are 16 residues in the CDR3. The CDR3 DNA reads as TGTGCCAGCAGCCGAATGAAGGTAACAGTGACCTACGAGCAGTACTTC. The encoded protein is CASSRMKVTVTYEQYF.

The chain carries TRBV5-1 and TRBJ2-1, with TRBD1 identical over 8 bases. Trimming removed 3 bases from V and 0 bases from J; junction bases left unmatched: 2. The germline V gene encodes CDR1 SGHRS and CDR2 YFSETQ. The CDR3 is 15 residues long. CDR3 amino acids: CASSSTGGSYNEQFF. The CDR3 DNA follows: TGCGCCAGCAGCTCCACAGGGGGCTCCTACAATGAGCAGTTCTTC.

V usage is TRBV6-6 and J usage is TRBJ1-4; no reliable D call. The germline V gene has CDR1 MNHNY and CDR2 SVGAGI (reference sequence). This CDR3 spans 13 amino acids. V gave up 7 bases and J gave up 3 bases, with 9 bases separating them. The CDR3, as DNA: TGTGCCAGCACCCTACTCCCTAATGAAAAACTGTTTTTT. Its translation is CASTLLPNEKLFF.

The CDR3 nucleotides are TGTGCCAGCTCACACGGCCTGCGGGCAGATACGCAGTATTTT. The encoded protein is CASSHGLRADTQYF. The J gene is TRBJ2-3, the V gene TRBV18, with D perhaps matching TRBD2 (5 bases). V lost 4 bases and J lost 4, with 12 bases in between. Germline values: CDR1 KGHSH, CDR2 LQKENI. The CDR3 covers 14 residues. Full variable domain (rest looked up from reference TRBV18 and TRBJ2-3): NAGVMQNPRHLVRRRGQEARLRCSPMKGHSHVYWYRQLPEEGLKFMVYLQKENIIDESGMPKERFSAEFPKEGPSILRIQQVVRGDSAAYFCASSHGLRADTQYFGPGTRLTVL.

V gene TRBV28 combines with J gene TRBJ1-1, with TRBD1 as a possible D gene (5 bases). The CDR3 covers 13 residues. Deletions cut 3 bases from V and 3 bases from J, with 8 bases between. Germline V gives CDR1 MDHEN, CDR2 SYDVKM. The CDR3 nucleotides are TGTGCCAGCAGTTTCAGGGTGGACACTGAAGCTTTCTTT. It encodes CASSFRVDTEAFF.

V usage is TRBV5-1 and J usage is TRBJ2-5, with 7 bases lining up with TRBD1. J gave up 5 bases and V 3 bases, and 10 bases lay outside the gene matches. The CDR3 extends over 15 amino acids. From germline, CDR1 is SGHRS and CDR2 YFSETQ. The chain's CDR3 is CASSYRQGKRETQYF. CDR3 nucleotide sequence: TGCGCCAGCAGCTATCGACAGGGAAAGCGGGAGACCCAGTACTTC. The variable domain in full, completed from reference TRBV5-1 and TRBJ2-5, reads KAGVTQTPRYLIKTRGQQVTLSCSPISGHRSVSWYQQTPGQGLQFLFEYFSETQRNKGNFPGRFSGRQFSNSRSEMNVSTLELGDSALYLCASSYRQGKRETQYFGPGTRLLVL.